This is a list of T cell receptor beta chains from one sample in a study of T cell responses to AZD1222 COVID-19 vaccine. Sequenced by immunoSEQ multiplex PCR; TCRdb stores in-frame clones only, minus some. This sample yields roughly 160,000 clones, of which more than 70% are seen a single time; less than 6.5% belongs to the top ten. The material was peripheral blood, obtained on day 0 of AZD1222 vaccination. These receptor sequences come from an adult in good health. CDR3s leave out the opening cysteine and the closing phenylalanine or tryptophan. The order of the fields is V gene, D gene, J gene, CDR3 protein. D genes are given only for firm matches.

V gene: TRBV5-4
D gene: -
J gene: TRBJ1-4
CDR3 protein: ASSPRPGEDEKLF

V gene: TRBV10-3
D gene: -
J gene: TRBJ2-7
CDR3 protein: AIGSTGTSYEQY

V gene: TRBV6-5
D gene: TRBD1
J gene: TRBJ1-2
CDR3 protein: ASRRTGGNGYT

V gene: TRBV24-1
D gene: -
J gene: TRBJ1-5
CDR3 protein: ATSDPEGQPQH

V gene: TRBV4-1
D gene: -
J gene: TRBJ1-6
CDR3 protein: ASRDSRSSYNSPLH

V gene: TRBV9
D gene: -
J gene: TRBJ2-7
CDR3 protein: ASSLFGAAEQY

V gene: TRBV5-1
D gene: -
J gene: TRBJ1-1
CDR3 protein: ASTLGGYRTEAF

V gene: TRBV6-1
D gene: TRBD1
J gene: TRBJ2-3
CDR3 protein: ASSEFRTGLSSTDTQY

V gene: TRBV27
D gene: -
J gene: TRBJ2-5
CDR3 protein: ASSYHTGFGGETQY

V gene: TRBV28
D gene: TRBD1
J gene: TRBJ1-2
CDR3 protein: ASTQVRDRVGSYT

V gene: TRBV4-3
D gene: -
J gene: TRBJ1-1
CDR3 protein: ASSQDSGNTEAF

V gene: TRBV6-1
D gene: -
J gene: TRBJ1-5
CDR3 protein: ASSEGGWGGSFQPQH

V gene: TRBV27
D gene: TRBD1
J gene: TRBJ2-7
CDR3 protein: AIPAHSGTGYYEQY

V gene: TRBV4-3
D gene: -
J gene: TRBJ2-2
CDR3 protein: ASSQVEAGELF

V gene: TRBV19
D gene: TRBD1
J gene: TRBJ2-7
CDR3 protein: ASSTGGQGGYEQY

V gene: TRBV7-8
D gene: -
J gene: TRBJ2-7
CDR3 protein: ASSILGAIEQY

V gene: TRBV6-6
D gene: TRBD2
J gene: TRBJ2-7
CDR3 protein: ASSRSRGGSYEQY

V gene: TRBV4-3
D gene: -
J gene: TRBJ1-4
CDR3 protein: ASSQDIGYNEKLF

V gene: TRBV11-2
D gene: -
J gene: TRBJ2-3
CDR3 protein: VSSPSRGIDTQY

V gene: TRBV7-6
D gene: -
J gene: TRBJ1-6
CDR3 protein: ASSLPNSPLH

V gene: TRBV7-9
D gene: -
J gene: TRBJ2-5
CDR3 protein: ASSPNQGLVETQY

V gene: TRBV27
D gene: -
J gene: TRBJ1-2
CDR3 protein: ASRWNTGTYGYT

V gene: TRBV5-1
D gene: -
J gene: TRBJ1-1
CDR3 protein: ASSLDSHTEAF

V gene: TRBV5-5
D gene: -
J gene: TRBJ1-5
CDR3 protein: ASSLRGSGNQPQH